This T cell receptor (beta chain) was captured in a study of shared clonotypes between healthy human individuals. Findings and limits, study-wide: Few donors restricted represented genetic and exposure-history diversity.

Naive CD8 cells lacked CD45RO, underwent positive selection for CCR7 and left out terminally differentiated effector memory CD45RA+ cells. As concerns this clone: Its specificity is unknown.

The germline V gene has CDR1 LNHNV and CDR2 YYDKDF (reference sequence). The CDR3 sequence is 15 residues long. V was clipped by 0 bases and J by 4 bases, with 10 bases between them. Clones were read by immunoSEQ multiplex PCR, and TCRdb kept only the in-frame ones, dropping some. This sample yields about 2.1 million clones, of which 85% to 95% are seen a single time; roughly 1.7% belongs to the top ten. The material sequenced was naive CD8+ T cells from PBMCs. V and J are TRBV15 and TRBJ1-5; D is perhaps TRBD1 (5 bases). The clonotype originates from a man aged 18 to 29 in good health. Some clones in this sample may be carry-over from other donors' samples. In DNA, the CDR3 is TGTGCCACCAGCAGAGACAGGGACCGTAATCAGCCCCAGCATTTT. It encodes CATSRDRDRNQPQHF.